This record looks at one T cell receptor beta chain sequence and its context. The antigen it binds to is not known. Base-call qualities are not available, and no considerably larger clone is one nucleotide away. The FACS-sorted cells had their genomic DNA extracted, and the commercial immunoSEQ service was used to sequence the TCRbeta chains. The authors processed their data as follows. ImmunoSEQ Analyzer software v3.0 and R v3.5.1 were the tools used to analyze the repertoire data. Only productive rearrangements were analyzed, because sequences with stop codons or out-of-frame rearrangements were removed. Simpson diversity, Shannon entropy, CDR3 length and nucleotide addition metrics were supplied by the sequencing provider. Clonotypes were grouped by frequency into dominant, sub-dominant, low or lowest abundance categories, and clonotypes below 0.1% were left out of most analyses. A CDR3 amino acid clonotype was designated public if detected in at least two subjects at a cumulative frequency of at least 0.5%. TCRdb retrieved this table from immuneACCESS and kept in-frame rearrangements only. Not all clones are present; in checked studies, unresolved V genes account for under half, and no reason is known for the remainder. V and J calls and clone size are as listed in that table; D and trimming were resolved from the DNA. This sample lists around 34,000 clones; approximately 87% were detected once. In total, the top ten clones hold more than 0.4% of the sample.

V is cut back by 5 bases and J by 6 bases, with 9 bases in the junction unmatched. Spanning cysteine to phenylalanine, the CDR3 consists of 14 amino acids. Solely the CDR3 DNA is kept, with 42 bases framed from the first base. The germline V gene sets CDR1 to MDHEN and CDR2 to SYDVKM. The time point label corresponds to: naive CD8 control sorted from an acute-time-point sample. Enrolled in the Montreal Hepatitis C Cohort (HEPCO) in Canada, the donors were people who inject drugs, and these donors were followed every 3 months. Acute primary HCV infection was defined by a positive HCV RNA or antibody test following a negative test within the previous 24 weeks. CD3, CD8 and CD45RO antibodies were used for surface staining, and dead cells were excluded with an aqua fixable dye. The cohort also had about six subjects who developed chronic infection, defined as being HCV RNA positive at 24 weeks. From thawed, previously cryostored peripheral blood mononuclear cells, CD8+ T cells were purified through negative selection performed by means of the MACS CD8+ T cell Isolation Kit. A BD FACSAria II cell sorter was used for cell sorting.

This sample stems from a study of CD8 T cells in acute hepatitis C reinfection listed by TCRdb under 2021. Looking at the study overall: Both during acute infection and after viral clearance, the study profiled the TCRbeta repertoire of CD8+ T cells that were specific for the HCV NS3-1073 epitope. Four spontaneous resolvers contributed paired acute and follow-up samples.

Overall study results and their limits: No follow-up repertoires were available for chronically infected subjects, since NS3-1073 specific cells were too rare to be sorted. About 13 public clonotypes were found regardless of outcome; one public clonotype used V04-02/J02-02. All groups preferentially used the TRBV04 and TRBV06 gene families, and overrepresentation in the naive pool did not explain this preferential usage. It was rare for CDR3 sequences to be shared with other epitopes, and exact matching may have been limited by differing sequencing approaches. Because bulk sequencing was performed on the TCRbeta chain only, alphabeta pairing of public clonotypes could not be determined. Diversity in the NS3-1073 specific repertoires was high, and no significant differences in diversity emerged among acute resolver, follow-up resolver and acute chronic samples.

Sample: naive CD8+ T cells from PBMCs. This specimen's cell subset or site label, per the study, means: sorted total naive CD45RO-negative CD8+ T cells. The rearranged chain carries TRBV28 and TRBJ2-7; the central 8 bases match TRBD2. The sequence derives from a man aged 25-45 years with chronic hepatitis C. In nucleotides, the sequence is TGTGCCAGCAGTCCCCTGCGGGAGGTAATCGAGCAGTACTTC. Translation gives CASSPLREVIEQYF.